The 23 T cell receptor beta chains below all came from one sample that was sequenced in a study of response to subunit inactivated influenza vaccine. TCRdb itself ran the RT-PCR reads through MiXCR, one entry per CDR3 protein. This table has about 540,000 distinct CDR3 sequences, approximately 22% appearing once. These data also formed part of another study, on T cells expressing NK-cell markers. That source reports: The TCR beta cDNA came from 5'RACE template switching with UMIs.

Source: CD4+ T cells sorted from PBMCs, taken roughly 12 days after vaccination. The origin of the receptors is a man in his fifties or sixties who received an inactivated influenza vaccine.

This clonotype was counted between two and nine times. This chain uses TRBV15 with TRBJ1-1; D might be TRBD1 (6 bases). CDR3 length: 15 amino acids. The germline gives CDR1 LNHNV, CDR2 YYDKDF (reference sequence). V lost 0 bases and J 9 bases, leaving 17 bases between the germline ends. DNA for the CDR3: TGTGCCACCAGCAGAGATCTAATTAAGACAGGACAAGCTTTCTTT. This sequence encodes CATSRDLIKTGQAFF.

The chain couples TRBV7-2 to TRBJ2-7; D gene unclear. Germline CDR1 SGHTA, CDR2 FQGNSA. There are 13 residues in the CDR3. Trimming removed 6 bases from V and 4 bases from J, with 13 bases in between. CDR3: CASRAPSSYEQYF. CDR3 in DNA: TGTGCCAGCAGAGCTCCGTCCAGTTACGAGCAGTACTTC.

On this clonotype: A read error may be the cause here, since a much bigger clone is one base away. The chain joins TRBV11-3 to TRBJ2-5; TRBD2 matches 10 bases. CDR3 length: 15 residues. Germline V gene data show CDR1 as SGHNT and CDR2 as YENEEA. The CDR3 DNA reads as TGTGCCAGCAGCTCATCTAGCGGGGGTGGAGAGACCCAGTGCTTC. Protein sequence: CASSSSSGGGETQCF.

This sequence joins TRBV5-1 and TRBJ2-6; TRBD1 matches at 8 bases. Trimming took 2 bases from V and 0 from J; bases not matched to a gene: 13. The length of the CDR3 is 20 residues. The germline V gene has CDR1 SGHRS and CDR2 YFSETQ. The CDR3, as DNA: TGCGCCAGCAGCTTTGTTCCTATAGGACAGGGCCACTCTGGGGCCAACGTCCTGACTTTC. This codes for CASSFVPIGQGHSGANVLTF.

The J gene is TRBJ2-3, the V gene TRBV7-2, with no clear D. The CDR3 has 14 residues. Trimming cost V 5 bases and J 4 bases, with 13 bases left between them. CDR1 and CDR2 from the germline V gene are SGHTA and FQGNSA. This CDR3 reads CASSHRARPDTQYF. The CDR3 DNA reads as TGTGCCAGCAGCCACCGGGCCCGGCCAGATACGCAGTATTTT.

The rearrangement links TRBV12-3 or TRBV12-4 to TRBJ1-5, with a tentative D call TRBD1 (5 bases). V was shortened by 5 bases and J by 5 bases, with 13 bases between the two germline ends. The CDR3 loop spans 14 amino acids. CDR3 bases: TGTGCCAGCAGTCTCAGACAGTCAGATCAGCCCCAGCATTTT. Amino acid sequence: CASSLRQSDQPQHF.

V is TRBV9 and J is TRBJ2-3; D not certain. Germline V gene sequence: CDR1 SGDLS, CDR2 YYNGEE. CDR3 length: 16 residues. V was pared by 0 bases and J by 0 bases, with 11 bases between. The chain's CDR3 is CASSVGTAGSTDTQYF. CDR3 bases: TGTGCCAGCAGCGTAGGAACAGCAGGTAGCACAGATACGCAGTATTTT. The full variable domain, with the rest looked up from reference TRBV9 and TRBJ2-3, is DSGVTQTPKHLITATGQRVTLRCSPRSGDLSVYWYQQSLDQGLQFLIQYYNGEERAKGNILERFSAQQFPDLHSELNLSSLELGDSALYFCASSVGTAGSTDTQYFGPGTRLTVL.

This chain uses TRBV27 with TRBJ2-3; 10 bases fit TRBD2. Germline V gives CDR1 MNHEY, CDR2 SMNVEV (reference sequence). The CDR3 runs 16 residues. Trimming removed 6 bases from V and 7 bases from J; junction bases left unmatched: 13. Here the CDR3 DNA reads TGTGCCAGCAGCCAGGGCCTAGCGGGAGTAAGGAATACGCAGTATTTT. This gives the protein CASSQGLAGVRNTQYF.

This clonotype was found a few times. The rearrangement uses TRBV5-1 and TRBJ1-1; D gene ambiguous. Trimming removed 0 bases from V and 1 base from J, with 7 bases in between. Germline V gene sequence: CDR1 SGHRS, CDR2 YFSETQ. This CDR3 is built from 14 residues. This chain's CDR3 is CASSLEVQNTEAFF. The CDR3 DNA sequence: TGCGCCAGCAGCTTGGAGGTTCAGAACACTGAAGCTTTCTTT.

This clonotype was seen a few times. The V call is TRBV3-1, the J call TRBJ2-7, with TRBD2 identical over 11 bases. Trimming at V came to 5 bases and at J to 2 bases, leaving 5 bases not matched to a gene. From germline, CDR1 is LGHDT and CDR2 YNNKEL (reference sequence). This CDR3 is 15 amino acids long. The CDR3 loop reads CASSKGTSGPYEQYF. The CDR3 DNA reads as TGTGCCAGCAGCAAAGGGACTAGCGGACCCTACGAGCAGTACTTC.

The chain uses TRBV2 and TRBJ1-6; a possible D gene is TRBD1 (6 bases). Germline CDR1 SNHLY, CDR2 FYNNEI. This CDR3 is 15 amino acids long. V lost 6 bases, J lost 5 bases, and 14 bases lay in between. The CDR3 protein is CASRTGTLNNSPLHF. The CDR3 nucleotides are TGTGCCAGCAGAACCGGGACACTGAATAATTCACCCCTCCACTTT.

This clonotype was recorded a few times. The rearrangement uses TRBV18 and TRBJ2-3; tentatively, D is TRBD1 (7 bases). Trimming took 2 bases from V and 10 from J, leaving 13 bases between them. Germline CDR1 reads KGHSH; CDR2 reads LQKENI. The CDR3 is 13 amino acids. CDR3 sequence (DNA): TGTGCCAGCTCACCAGACAGGGACTCATCGCAGTATTTT. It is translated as CASSPDRDSSQYF.

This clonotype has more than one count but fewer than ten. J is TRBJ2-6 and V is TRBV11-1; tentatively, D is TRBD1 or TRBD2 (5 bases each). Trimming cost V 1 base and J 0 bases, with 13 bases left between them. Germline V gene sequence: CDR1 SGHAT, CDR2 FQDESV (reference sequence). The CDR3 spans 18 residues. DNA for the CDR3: TGTGCCAGCAGCTTAGTAGGGACCCGTGGCTCTGGGGCCAACGTCCTGACTTTC. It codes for CASSLVGTRGSGANVLTF.

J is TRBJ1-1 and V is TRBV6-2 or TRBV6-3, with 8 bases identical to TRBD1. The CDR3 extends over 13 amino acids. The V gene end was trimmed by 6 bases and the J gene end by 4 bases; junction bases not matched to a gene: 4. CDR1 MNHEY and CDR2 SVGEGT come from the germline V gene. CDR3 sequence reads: CASSFDRGTEAFF. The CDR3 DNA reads TGTGCCAGCAGCTTCGACAGGGGCACTGAAGCTTTCTTT.

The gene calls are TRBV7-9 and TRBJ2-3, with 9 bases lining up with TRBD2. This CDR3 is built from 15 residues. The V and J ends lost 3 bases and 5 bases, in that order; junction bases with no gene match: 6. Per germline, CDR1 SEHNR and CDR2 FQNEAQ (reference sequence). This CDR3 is CASSFGAGGLDTQYF. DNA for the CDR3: TGTGCCAGCAGCTTCGGAGCGGGAGGTTTAGATACGCAGTATTTT.

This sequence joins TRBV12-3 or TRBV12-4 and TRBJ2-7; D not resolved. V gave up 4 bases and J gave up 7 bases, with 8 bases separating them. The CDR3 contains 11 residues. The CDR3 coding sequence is TGTGCCAGCAGTTCGTACGGGGAGCAGTACTTC. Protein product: CASSSYGEQYF.

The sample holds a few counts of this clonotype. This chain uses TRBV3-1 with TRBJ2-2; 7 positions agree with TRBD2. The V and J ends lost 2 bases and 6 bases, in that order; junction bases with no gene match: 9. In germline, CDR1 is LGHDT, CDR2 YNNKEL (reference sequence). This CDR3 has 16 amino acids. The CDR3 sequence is CASSQHGIAGAGELFF. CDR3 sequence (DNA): TGTGCCAGCAGCCAACACGGGATCGCGGGGGCCGGGGAGCTGTTTTTT.

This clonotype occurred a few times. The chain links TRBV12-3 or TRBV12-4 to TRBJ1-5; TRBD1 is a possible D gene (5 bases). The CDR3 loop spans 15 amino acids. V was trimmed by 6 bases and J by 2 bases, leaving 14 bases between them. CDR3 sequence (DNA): TGTGCCAGCAGCGTGCTCCCACAGGGCAATCAGCCCCAGCATTTT. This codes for CASSVLPQGNQPQHF.

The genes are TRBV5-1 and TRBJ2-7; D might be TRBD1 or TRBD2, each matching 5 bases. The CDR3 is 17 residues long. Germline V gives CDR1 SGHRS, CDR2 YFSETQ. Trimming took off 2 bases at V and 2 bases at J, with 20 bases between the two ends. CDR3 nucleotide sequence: TGCGCCAGCAGCTTTCCTACGAGGGACCCCTCAGCCTACGAGCAGTACTTC. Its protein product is CASSFPTRDPSAYEQYF. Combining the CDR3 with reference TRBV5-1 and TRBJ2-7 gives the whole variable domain KAGVTQTPRYLIKTRGQQVTLSCSPISGHRSVSWYQQTPGQGLQFLFEYFSETQRNKGNFPGRFSGRQFSNSRSEMNVSTLELGDSALYLCASSFPTRDPSAYEQYFGPGTRLTVT.

The chain's CDR3 is CSANRAHSEQFF. CDR3 nucleotide sequence: TGCAGTGCTAACCGGGCCCACAGTGAGCAGTTCTTC. The rearrangement joins TRBV20-1 to TRBJ2-1; D not resolved. Between the trimmed V and J ends, which lost 4 bases and 9 bases, there was a span of 13 bases. CDR3 size: 12 residues. Germline V gives CDR1 DFQATT, CDR2 SNEGSKA (reference sequence).

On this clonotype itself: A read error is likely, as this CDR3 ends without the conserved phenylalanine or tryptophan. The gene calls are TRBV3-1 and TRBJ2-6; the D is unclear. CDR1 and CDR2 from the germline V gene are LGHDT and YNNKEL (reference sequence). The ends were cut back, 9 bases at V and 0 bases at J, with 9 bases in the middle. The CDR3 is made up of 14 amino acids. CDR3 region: CASARSSGANVLTL. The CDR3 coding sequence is TGTGCCAGTGCTCGTTCCTCTGGGGCCAACGTCCTGACTTTG.

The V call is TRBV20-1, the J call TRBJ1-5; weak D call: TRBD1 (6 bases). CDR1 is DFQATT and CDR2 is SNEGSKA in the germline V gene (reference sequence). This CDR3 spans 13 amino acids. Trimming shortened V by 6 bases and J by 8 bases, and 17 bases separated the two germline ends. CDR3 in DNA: TGCAGTGCACAGACAGGCCCAGGCAAGCCCCAGCATTTT. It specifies CSAQTGPGKPQHF.

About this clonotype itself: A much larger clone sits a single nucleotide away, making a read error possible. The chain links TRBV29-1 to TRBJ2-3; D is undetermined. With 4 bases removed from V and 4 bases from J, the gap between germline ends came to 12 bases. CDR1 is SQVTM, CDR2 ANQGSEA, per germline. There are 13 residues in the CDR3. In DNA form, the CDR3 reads TGCAGCGTTGGCAAGAGTACCGCAGATACGCAGTATTTT. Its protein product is CSVGKSTADTQYF.